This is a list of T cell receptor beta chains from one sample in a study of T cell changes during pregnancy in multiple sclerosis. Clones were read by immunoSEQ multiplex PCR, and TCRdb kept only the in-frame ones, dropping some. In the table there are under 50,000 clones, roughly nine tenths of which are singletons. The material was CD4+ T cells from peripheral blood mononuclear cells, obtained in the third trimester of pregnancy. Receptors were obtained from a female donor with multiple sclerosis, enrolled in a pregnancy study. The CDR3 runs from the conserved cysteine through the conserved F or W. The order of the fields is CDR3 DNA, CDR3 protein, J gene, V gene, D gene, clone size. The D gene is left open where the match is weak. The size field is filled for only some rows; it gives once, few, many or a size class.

TGCGCCGCCGGGACAGGGCTCAACGAGCAGTACTTC CAAGTGLNEQYF TRBJ2-7 TRBV10-2 TRBD1 -
TGTGCCAGCAGCTTAGCAGGGGGCTATAGCTCCTACGAGCAGTACTTC CASSLAGGYSSYEQYF TRBJ2-7 TRBV7-9 TRBD1 -
TGTGCCAGCAGTGACCATTACGAGCAGTACTTC CASSDHYEQYF TRBJ2-7 TRBV6-1 - once
TGTGCCATTAGCAGGGGAGGGCCCTATGGCTACACCTTC CAISRGGPYGYTF TRBJ1-2 TRBV19 - -
TGTGCCATCAGTGAAGGGCAGGGCCAAGAAAAACTGTTTTTT CAISEGQGQEKLFF TRBJ1-4 TRBV10-3 - -
TGTGCCAGTAGTATAGACGTCCTAGCGAGAGAGACCCAGTACTTC CASSIDVLARETQYF TRBJ2-5 TRBV19 - -
TGTGCCAGCCGGACTAGCGGGAGTGGCGCAGATACGCAGTATTTT CASRTSGSGADTQYF TRBJ2-3 TRBV28 TRBD2 few
TGCGCCAGCAGCAATCAAGCAGGGACAAATGAGCAGTTCTTC CASSNQAGTNEQFF TRBJ2-1 TRBV5-1 - -
TGCGCCAGCAGCTTGACCGGGGGATACAATGAGCAGTTCTTC CASSLTGGYNEQFF TRBJ2-1 TRBV5-1 - -
TGTGCCAGTAGTATAGTTTCAGGGGAAGGGCAGCCCCAGCATTTT CASSIVSGEGQPQHF TRBJ1-5 TRBV19 - few
TGTGCCTGGAGTGTACGGGGTCGGGAGACCCAGTACTTC CAWSVRGRETQYF TRBJ2-5 TRBV30 - -
TGTGCCAGCAGCCTTACCGGGACAGGGAACTACGAGCAGTACTTC CASSLTGTGNYEQYF TRBJ2-7 TRBV7-9 TRBD1 -
TGTGCCAGTAGTCCCAAGATAGCGCGACTCGGCTATGGCTACACCTTC CASSPKIARLGYGYTF TRBJ1-2 TRBV19 - -
TGCGCCAGCAGCTTGATAAGGGGCTCTGGGGCCAACGTCCTGACTTTC CASSLIRGSGANVLTF TRBJ2-6 TRBV5-1 - -
TGTGCCAGCAGCTCAGAATTTTATGGCTACACCTTC CASSSEFYGYTF TRBJ1-2 TRBV7-9 - -